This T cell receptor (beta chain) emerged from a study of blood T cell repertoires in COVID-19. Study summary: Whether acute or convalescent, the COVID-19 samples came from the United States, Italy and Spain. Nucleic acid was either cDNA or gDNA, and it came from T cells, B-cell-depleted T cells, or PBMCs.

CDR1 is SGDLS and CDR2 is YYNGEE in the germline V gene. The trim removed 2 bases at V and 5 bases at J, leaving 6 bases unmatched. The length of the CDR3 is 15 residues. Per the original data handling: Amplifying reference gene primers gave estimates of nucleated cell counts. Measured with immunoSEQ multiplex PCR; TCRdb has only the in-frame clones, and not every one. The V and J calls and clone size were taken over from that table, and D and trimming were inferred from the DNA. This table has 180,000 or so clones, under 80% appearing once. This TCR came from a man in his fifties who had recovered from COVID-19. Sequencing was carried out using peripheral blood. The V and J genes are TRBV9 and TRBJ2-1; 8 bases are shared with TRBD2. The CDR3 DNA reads TGTGCCAGCAGCGTGGGTAGCGGGAAAAACAATGAGCAGTTCTTC. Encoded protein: CASSVGSGKNNEQFF.